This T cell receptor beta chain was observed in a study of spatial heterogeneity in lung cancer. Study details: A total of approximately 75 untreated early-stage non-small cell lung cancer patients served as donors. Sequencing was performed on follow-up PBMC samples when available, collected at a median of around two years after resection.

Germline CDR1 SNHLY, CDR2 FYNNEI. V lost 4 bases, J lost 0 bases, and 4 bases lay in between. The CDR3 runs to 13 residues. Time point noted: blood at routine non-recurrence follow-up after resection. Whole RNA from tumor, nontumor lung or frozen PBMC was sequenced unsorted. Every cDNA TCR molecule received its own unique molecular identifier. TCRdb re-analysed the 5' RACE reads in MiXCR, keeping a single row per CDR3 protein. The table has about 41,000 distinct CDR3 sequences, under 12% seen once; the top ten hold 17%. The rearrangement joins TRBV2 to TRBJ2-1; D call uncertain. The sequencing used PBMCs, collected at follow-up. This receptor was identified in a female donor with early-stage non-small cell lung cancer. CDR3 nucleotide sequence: TGTGCCAGCAGTGCGTACTCCTACAATGAGCAGTTCTTC. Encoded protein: CASSAYSYNEQFF. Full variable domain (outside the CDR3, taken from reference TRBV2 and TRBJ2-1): EPEVTQTPSHQVTQMGQEVILRCVPISNHLYFYWYRQILGQKVEFLVSFYNNEISEKSEIFDDQFSVERPDGSNFTLKIRSTKLEDSAMYFCASSAYSYNEQFFGPGTRLTVL.